This T cell receptor beta chain was documented in a study of OX40 agonist ivuxolimab in advanced cancers. At the level of the study: In three patients, partial responses were observed, one with hepatocellular carcinoma and two with cutaneous melanoma. Study-wide results and limits: Clonal expansion among partial responders at 0.1-3.0 mg/kg ranked near the lowest. Among expanded peripheral T cells, antigen specificity went undetermined.

Blood draws occurred at baseline, cycle 4 day 1, and cycle 7 day 1. Remarks on this clone: Its antigen remains unidentified.

Data came from immunoSEQ multiplex PCR; TCRdb stores just in-frame clones and leaves some out. This table has about 93,000 clones, under 95% appearing once. The receptor was derived from an adult with an advanced solid tumor such as melanoma, head and neck, liver or kidney cancer. Sequenced here: CD4+ or CD8+ T cells sorted from blood, sampled in a trial of the OX40 agonist ivuxolimab.

Written as DNA, the CDR3 is TGTGCCAGCAGCCCACTGTCCGAGCAGTACTTC. Protein product: CASSPLSEQYF. The chain links TRBV11-3 to TRBJ2-7; D not resolved. Per germline, CDR1 SGHNT and CDR2 YENEEA. Trimming took off 5 bases at V and 6 bases at J, with 8 bases between the two ends. CDR3 length: 11 residues.